Detailed here is one TCR beta chain. The antigen is undetermined. This may be a read error, as it is one base from a much larger clone. The same CDR3 also results from other DNA sequences found in this sample. TCRdb's copy holds only in-frame clones and misses some; the assay was immunoSEQ multiplex PCR. The sample consists of over 850,000 clones, 75% to 80% of them appearing once. The data are from a study of shared clonotypes between healthy human individuals. All donors qualified as healthy HIV-negative adults and had experienced no recent acute infections or vaccinations. Study findings and constraints: There were few donors, and this limited the genetic and exposure-history diversity represented. Researchers found naive subsets generally carried larger estimated richness than memory subsets. The authors expected sequencing depth to affect clonotype sharing among donors.

V lost 0 bases and J lost 2, with 5 bases in between. The CDR3 has 14 amino acids. CDR1 and CDR2 (germline): SGDLS, YYNGEE. The chain has TRBV9 and TRBJ2-2; D unclear. The sequenced sample consisted of memory CD4+ T cells from PBMCs. Subset: CD45RA-negative fraction. The clonotype comes from a man aged 18 to 35 in good health. Some clones in this sample may be carry-over from other donors' samples. Here the CDR3 DNA reads TGTGCCAGCAGCGTAGAGGGCAACACCGGGGAGCTGTTTTTT. It codes for CASSVEGNTGELFF.